Given below is one T cell receptor (beta chain) in context. Its target is unknown. V gave up 6 bases and J gave up 8 bases, with 14 bases separating them. This CDR3 has 12 amino acids. The germline V gene has CDR1 SEHNR and CDR2 FQNEAQ (reference sequence). Amplification used 60 Vbeta primers and 13 Jbeta primers. The protocol was immunoSEQ multiplex PCR, while the TCRdb copy is restricted to in-frame clones and leaves out a portion. Here the sample spans 150,000 or so clones, around 80% being singletons. The data originate from a study of cytomegalovirus exposure and HLA in healthy donors. Study-wide background: About 200 million T cells yielded roughly 120 million unique TCR beta sequences, as an earlier analysis found. As released early, the data held about 85 million unique TCRs from HLA-typed donors. Study observations and caveats: Several top significant clusters appeared, in a later analysis, to be linked to common viral pathogens. Per a later analysis, HLA-associated TCR beta chains showed more clonal expansion than other, equally common TCR beta chains.

This sequence was found in a young man in good health and CMV-seropositive. This sequence joins TRBV7-9 and TRBJ2-7; D is possibly TRBD2 (5 bases). Sequenced sample: PBMCs. CDR3 amino acids: CASSEGRSQQYF. The CDR3 DNA is TGTGCCAGCAGTGAGGGCCGTTCGCAGCAGTACTTC.